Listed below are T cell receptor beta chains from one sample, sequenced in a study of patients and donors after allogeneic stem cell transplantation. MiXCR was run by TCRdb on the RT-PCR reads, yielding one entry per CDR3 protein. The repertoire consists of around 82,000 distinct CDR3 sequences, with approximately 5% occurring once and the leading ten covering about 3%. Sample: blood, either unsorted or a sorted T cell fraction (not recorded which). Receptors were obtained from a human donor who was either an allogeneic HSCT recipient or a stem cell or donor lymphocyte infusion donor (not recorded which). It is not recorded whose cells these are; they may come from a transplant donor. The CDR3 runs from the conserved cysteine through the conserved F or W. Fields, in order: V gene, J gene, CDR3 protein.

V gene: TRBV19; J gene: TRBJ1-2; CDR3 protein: CASSKKKATGSDGYTF
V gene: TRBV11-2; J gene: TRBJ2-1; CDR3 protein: CASSLNPARSYNEQFF
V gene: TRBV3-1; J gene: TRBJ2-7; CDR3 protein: CASSHPIRAVYEQYF
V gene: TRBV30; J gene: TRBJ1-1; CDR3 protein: CAYRQNTEAFF
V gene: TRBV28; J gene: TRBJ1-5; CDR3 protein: CASSERDRGSNQPQHF
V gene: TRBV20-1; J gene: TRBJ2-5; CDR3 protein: CSARNPGAQYF
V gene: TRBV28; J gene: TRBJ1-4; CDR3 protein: CASTRPSQIEKLFF
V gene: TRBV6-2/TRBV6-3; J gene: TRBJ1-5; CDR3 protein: CASSYDSDQPQHF
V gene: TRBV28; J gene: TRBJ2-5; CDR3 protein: CASSLQLYQETQYF
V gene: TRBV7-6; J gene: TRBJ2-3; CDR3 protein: CASSLGAQGTTTDTQYF
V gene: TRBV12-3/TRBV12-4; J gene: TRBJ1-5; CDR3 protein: CASSLGLGASQPQHF
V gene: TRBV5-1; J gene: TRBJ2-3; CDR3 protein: CASSARGTGVGDTQYF
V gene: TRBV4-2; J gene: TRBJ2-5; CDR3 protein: CASSQEGASKQTQYF
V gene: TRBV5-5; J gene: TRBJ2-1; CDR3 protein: CASSLSVGSYNEQFF
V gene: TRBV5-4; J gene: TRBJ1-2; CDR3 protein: CASRGSGGAGGYTF
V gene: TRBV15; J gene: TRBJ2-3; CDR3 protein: CATSRPGQGLLSTDTQYF
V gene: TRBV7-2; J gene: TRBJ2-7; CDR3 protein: CASSPTPRREQYF
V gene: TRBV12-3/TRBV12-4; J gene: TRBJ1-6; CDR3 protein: CASRAVGAGESPLHF
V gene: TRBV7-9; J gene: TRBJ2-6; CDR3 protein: CASQSSGANVLTF
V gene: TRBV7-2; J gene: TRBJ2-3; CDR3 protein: CASSLDGGGTYTQYF
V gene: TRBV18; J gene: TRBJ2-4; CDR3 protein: CASSPPSGAKNIQYF
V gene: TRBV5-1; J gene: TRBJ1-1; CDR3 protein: CASSPRSGDTEAFF
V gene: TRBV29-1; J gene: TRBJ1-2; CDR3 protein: CSAGGGSESYGYTF
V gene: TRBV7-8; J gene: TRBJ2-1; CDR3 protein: CASSLEGGSYNEQFF
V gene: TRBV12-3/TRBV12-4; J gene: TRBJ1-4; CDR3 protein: CASSHNRAVLFF
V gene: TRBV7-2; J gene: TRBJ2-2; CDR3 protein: CASSLVGGGTGELFF
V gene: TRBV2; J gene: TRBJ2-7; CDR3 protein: CASEMDRSYEQYF
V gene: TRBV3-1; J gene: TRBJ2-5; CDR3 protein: CASSRGGGAETQYF
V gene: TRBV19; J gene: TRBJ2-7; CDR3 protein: CASSNRDTRPYEQYF
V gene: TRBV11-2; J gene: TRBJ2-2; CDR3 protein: CASSLTGQGVAADTGELFF
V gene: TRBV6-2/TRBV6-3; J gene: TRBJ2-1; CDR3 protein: CASSRSLAGGSYNEQFF
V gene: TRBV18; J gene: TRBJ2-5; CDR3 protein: CASSPIGDRQETQYF
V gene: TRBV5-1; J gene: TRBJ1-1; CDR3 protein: CASSATGQGLITEAFF
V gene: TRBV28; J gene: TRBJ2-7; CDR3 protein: CASRSRSTAGMWYF
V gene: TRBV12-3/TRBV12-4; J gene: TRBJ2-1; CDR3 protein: CASSTRTGYNEQFF
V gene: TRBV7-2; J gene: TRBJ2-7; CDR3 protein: CASSLVAAQSYEQYF
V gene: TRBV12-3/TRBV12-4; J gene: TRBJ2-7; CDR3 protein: CASSDAGQFTSYEQYF
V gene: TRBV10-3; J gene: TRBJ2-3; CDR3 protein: CAISQRGASDTQYF
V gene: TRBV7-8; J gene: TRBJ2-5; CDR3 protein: CASSLGTGTETQYF
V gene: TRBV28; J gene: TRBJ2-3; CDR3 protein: CASSLMTGADTQYF
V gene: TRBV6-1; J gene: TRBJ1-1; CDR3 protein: CASSEHLIANTEAFF
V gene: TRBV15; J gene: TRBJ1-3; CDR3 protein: CATSNGRRGVNTIYF
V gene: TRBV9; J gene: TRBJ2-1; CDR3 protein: CASSVAAGENEQFF
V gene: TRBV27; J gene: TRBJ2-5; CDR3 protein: CASSLRGLGETQYF
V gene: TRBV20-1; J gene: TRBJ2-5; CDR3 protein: CSARVSQETQYF
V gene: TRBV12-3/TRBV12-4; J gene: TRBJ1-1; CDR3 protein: CASSFMGQGPEAFF
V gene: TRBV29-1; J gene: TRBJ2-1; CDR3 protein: CSVEVVSGPYNEQFF
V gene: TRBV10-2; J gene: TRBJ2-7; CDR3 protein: CASSENTDSNPWLYF
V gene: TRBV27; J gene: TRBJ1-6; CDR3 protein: CASSLSPGTGNSPLHF
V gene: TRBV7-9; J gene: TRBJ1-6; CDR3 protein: CASSLLGSPLHF
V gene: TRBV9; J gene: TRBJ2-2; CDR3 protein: CASSPTSGKGELFF
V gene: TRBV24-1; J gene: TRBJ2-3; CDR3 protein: CATAANTDTQYF
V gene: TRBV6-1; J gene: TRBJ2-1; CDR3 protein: CASRPRPGTSGNEQFF
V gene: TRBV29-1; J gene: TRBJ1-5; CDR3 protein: CSVVGQNNQPQHF
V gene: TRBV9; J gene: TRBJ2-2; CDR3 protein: CASSVDLREGTGELFF
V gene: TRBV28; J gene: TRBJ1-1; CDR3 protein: CASSYGTSNTEAFF
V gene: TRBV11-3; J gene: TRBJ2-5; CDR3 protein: CASSPLGQKETQYF
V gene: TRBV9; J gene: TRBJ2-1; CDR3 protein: CASSESGAGGEQFF